This TCR beta chain was identified during a study of CD8 T cells in Susac syndrome. A word on this clonotype: The target antigen is unknown.

V was shortened by 4 bases and J by 2 bases, with 15 bases between the two germline ends. The V gene's germline CDR1 is SGHDT and CDR2 YYEEEE. The CDR3 sequence is 16 residues long. Findings and caveats of the study: In its TCR sequencing and HLA analysis, the study acknowledged that the number of individuals was relatively small. Where Susac syndrome CD4+ T cell repertoires were concerned, no clonal expansion was evident.

With random hexamers, reverse transcription was performed on about 0.5 to 1 ug of RNA. TCRdb reprocessed the immunoSEQ multiplex PCR reads with MiXCR, giving one entry per CDR3 protein. The data show roughly 200,000 distinct CDR3 sequences, 85% to 95% seen once. The sequencing input was CD4+ T cells from PBMCs. V and J are TRBV5-6 and TRBJ2-2; the D call may be TRBD1 or TRBD2 (5 bases each). The receptor was derived from a human donor with Susac syndrome. In nucleotides, the CDR3 is TGTGCCAGCAGCGCCGCTGGGACGGGTAACACCGGGGAGCTGTTTTTT. This encodes CASSAAGTGNTGELFF.